The 25 T cell receptor beta chains reported below all come from one sample, sequenced in a study of blood T cell repertoires in COVID-19. The assay was immunoSEQ multiplex PCR, and TCRdb's table has in-frame clones only and misses some. The sample holds around 200,000 clones, around four fifths seen once. The sample taken for sequencing was peripheral blood. These receptors originate from a woman between 70 and 85 years old with COVID-19, enrolled during active disease.

The rearrangement links TRBV18 to TRBJ1-3; D might be TRBD1 (5 bases). The CDR3 consists of 17 residues. V was clipped by 3 bases and J by 0 bases, with 15 bases between them. CDR1 KGHSH and CDR2 LQKENI come from the germline V gene. Written as DNA, the CDR3 is TGTGCCAGCTCACCTACGGGAGGGGCGGCCTCTGGAAACACCATATATTTT. Translation: CASSPTGGAASGNTIYF.

The J gene is TRBJ2-3, the V gene TRBV30, with TRBD2 identical over 9 bases. The CDR3 covers 13 residues. After removal of 5 bases from V and 6 bases from J, the junction contained 6 bases not matched to a gene. The germline V gene has CDR1 GTSNPN and CDR2 SVGIG (reference sequence). This chain's CDR3 is CAWGIAGADTQYF. The CDR3, as DNA: TGTGCCTGGGGGATAGCGGGGGCGGATACGCAGTATTTT.

The table lists this clone with a few counts. The rearrangement joins TRBV12-3 or TRBV12-4 to TRBJ2-2, with no clear D. V lost 3 bases and J 7 bases, leaving 9 bases between the germline ends. The CDR3 covers 13 residues. CDR3 coding DNA: TGTGCCAGCAGTTTTCTAGACGGCGGGGAGCTGTTTTTT. Protein product: CASSFLDGGELFF.

CDR3 amino acids: CASSSKQGNQETQYF. CDR3 sequence (DNA): TGTGCCAGCAGCTCTAAACAGGGGAACCAAGAGACCCAGTACTTC. The rearrangement links TRBV5-6 to TRBJ2-5; 7 bases agree with TRBD1. Per germline, CDR1 SGHDT and CDR2 YYEEEE. There are 15 residues in the CDR3. V lost 3 bases and J lost 0; bases outside the gene matches: 5. The full variable domain, rest sourced from reference TRBV5-6 and TRBJ2-5, is DAGVTQSPTHLIKTRGQQVTLRCSPKSGHDTVSWYQQALGQGPQFIFQYYEEEERQRGNFPDRFSGHQFPNYSSELNVNALLLGDSALYLCASSSKQGNQETQYFGPGTRLLVL.

This chain links TRBV5-6 with TRBJ2-6, with D possibly TRBD2 on 5 matching bases. Trimming took 4 bases from V and 4 from J, leaving 12 bases between them. This CDR3 has 15 amino acids. Germline CDR1 is SGHDT and CDR2 is YYEEEE. The CDR3 sequence is CASSIGISGANVLTF. The CDR3 DNA follows: TGTGCCAGCAGCATCGGGATTTCGGGGGCCAACGTCCTGACTTTC.

The V call is TRBV11-1, the J call TRBJ2-1; 8 nucleotides match TRBD2. Germline V CDR1 and CDR2: SGHAT, FQDESV (reference sequence). The CDR3 totals 13 residues. CDR3 DNA: TGTGCTGTGACCGGGGGGGCAGGCAATGAGCAGTTCTTC. This encodes CAVTGGAGNEQFF.

The chain carries TRBV29-1 and TRBJ1-4; 8 bases align to TRBD1. The trim removed 4 bases at V and 10 bases at J, leaving 5 bases unmatched. The CDR3 length is 12 residues. Germline V gene sequence: CDR1 SQVTM, CDR2 ANQGSEA. DNA for the CDR3: TGCAGCGTTGTCAGGGGGCCAGCAAAACTGTTTTTT. Amino acids: CSVVRGPAKLFF. Full variable domain (rest looked up from reference TRBV29-1 and TRBJ1-4): SAVISQKPSRDICQRGTSLTIQCQVDSQVTMMFWYRQQPGQSLTLIATANQGSEATYESGFVIDKFPISRPNLTFSTLTVSNMSPEDSSIYLCSVVRGPAKLFFGSGTQLSVL.

The chain recombines TRBV15 with TRBJ1-1, with D possibly matching TRBD1 (5 bases). The V gene's germline CDR1 is LNHNV and CDR2 YYDKDF (reference sequence). Trimming stripped 6 bases from V and 2 bases from J, with 13 bases between. CDR3 length: 14 amino acids. The CDR3 region is CATRVGQGNTEAFF. CDR3 sequence (DNA): TGTGCCACCAGGGTAGGCCAGGGCAACACTGAAGCTTTCTTT.

This clone was observed a handful of times. The chain carries TRBV28 and TRBJ2-2; 7 bases line up with TRBD1. The CDR3 length is 14 residues. V was pared by 1 base and J by 5 bases, with 1 base of the junction left unmatched. Germline lookup yields CDR1 MDHEN and CDR2 SYDVKM. CDR3 protein: CASSLSTGTGELFF. As DNA, the CDR3 is TGTGCCAGCAGTTTATCGACAGGGACCGGGGAGCTGTTTTTT.

J is TRBJ1-1 and V is TRBV3-1 (or the pseudogene TRBV3-2), with D possibly matching TRBD1 (5 bases). The germline CDR1 and CDR2 sequences are LGHDT and YNNKEL (reference sequence). Trimming shortened V by 2 bases and J by 7 bases, and 14 bases separated the two germline ends. This CDR3 is built from 14 residues. This CDR3 reads CASSQTGSRSEAFF. The CDR3 coding sequence is TGTGCCAGCAGCCAAACAGGTTCCAGGAGTGAAGCTTTCTTT.

The chain recombines TRBV15 with TRBJ1-4; D gene unclear. V lost 6 bases to trimming and J lost 0 bases, with 8 bases between them. CDR3 length: 14 amino acids. Germline-derived CDR1 and CDR2 are LNHNV and YYDKDF (reference sequence). CDR3 in amino acids: CATSPSATNEKLFF. CDR3 bases: TGTGCCACCAGTCCGTCTGCAACTAATGAAAAACTGTTTTTT.

This clone was seen once. The chain couples TRBV6-5 to TRBJ1-2; D may be TRBD1 (6 bases). Trimming removed 8 bases at V and 4 bases at J, with 14 bases between. The CDR3 length is 13 residues. Germline V gives CDR1 MNHEY, CDR2 SVGAGI. The CDR3 DNA sequence: TGTGCCAGCCTGGGGGCCTCCTTCTATGGCTACACCTTC. This gives the protein CASLGASFYGYTF.

The rearrangement links TRBV27 to TRBJ1-5; D is unresolved. CDR3 length: 13 residues. V lost 6 bases and J lost 7, with 13 bases in between. CDR1 and CDR2 (germline): MNHEY, SMNVEV (reference sequence). The CDR3 region has the DNA TGTGCCAGCAGAAGTGAGAGAGGCCAGCCCCAGCATTTT. It specifies CASRSERGQPQHF.

V usage is TRBV30 and J usage is TRBJ1-1, with D tentatively TRBD1 (6 bases). The CDR3 sequence is 14 residues long. Germline values: CDR1 GTSNPN, CDR2 SVGIG (reference sequence). The V end was cut by 0 bases, the J end by 1 base, with 9 bases between. The CDR3 nucleotides read TGTGCCTGGAGTGTTACAGGGCCGAACACTGAAGCTTTCTTT. Amino acids: CAWSVTGPNTEAFF.

The chain is built from TRBV3-1 (or the pseudogene TRBV3-2) and TRBJ1-2; D ambiguous. This CDR3 contains 16 residues. Trimming stripped 1 base from V and 2 bases from J, with 14 bases between. Germline V gene sequence: CDR1 LGHDT, CDR2 YNNKEL (reference sequence). The CDR3 reads CASSQVGIGRNYGYTF. CDR3 nucleotide sequence: TGTGCCAGCAGCCAAGTTGGCATAGGGAGGAACTATGGCTACACCTTC.

Only a few counts were recorded for this clone. The rearrangement links TRBV24-1 to TRBJ1-2, with 9 bases identical to TRBD1. The ends lost 7 bases at V and 6 bases at J; junction bases unmatched: 8. The germline V gene has CDR1 KGHDR and CDR2 SFDVKD. The CDR3 has 14 residues. The CDR3 nucleotides are TGTGCCACCAGCGGATCGGACAGGGGTGATGGCTACACCTTC. It codes for CATSGSDRGDGYTF.

The gene calls are TRBV5-6 and TRBJ2-1, with D tentatively TRBD1 (5 bases). The CDR3 contains 16 residues. Germline-derived CDR1 and CDR2 are SGHDT and YYEEEE. V lost 1 base and J 3 bases, leaving 14 bases between the germline ends. The CDR3 loop reads CASSLSLGASYNEQFF. Here the CDR3 DNA reads TGTGCCAGCAGCTTGTCCCTTGGGGCTAGCTACAATGAGCAGTTCTTC. Full variable domain (missing parts from reference TRBV5-6 and TRBJ2-1): DAGVTQSPTHLIKTRGQQVTLRCSPKSGHDTVSWYQQALGQGPQFIFQYYEEEERQRGNFPDRFSGHQFPNYSSELNVNALLLGDSALYLCASSLSLGASYNEQFFGPGTRLTVL.

This chain's CDR3 is CASSLAGQGPEKLFF. CDR3 coding DNA: TGCGCCAGCAGCTTGGCCGGACAGGGCCCTGAAAAACTGTTTTTT. The rearrangement links TRBV5-1 to TRBJ1-4; 8 nucleotides agree with TRBD1. Trimming at V came to 0 bases and at J to 7 bases, leaving 5 bases not matched to a gene. The length of the CDR3 is 15 residues. CDR1 is SGHRS and CDR2 is YFSETQ in the germline V gene.

The chain is built from TRBV2 and TRBJ2-1, with TRBD2 identical over 10 bases. This CDR3 is 12 amino acids long. Germline CDR1 and CDR2: SNHLY and FYNNEI. Trimming removed 6 bases from V and 7 bases from J; junction bases left unmatched: 0. The CDR3 protein is CASRLAGNEQFF. The CDR3, as DNA: TGTGCCAGCAGACTAGCGGGGAATGAGCAGTTCTTC.

The chain joins TRBV18 to TRBJ1-2, with 7 bases fitting TRBD1. This CDR3 spans 14 amino acids. The junction had 4 bases not matched to a gene; V was cut back by 4 bases and J by 2 bases. Germline V lookup: CDR1 KGHSH, CDR2 LQKENI. CDR3 in amino acids: CASSLRQGNYGYTF. The CDR3 DNA is TGTGCCAGCTCACTACGACAGGGAAACTATGGCTACACCTTC.

This chain links TRBV30 with TRBJ1-2; D gene uncertain. Germline V gene lookup returns CDR1 GTSNPN and CDR2 SVGIG (reference sequence). The CDR3 is 15 residues long. Trimming took off 2 bases at V and 3 bases at J, with 16 bases between the two ends. CDR3 sequence: CAWSPPGAPHYGYTF. Here the CDR3 DNA reads TGTGCCTGGAGTCCACCGGGAGCTCCGCACTATGGCTACACCTTC.

V gene TRBV4-1 combines with J gene TRBJ2-7; no clear D gene. Trimming stripped 0 bases from V and 2 bases from J, with 14 bases between. The CDR3 runs to 16 residues. The germline V gene encodes CDR1 MGHRA and CDR2 YSYEKL. CDR3 nucleotides: TGCGCCAGCAGCCAAGAGGCCGTGGGCTTGACCTACGAGCAGTACTTC. This translates into CASSQEAVGLTYEQYF.

The rearrangement uses TRBV6-1 and TRBJ1-2; 9 bases are shared with TRBD1. Germline-derived CDR1 and CDR2 are MNHNS and SASEGT. This CDR3 has 14 amino acids. V was clipped by 6 bases and J by 5 bases; unmatched bases: 7. The CDR3 reads CASSLGTGRYGYTF. In DNA, the CDR3 is TGTGCCAGCAGCCTAGGGACAGGGAGGTATGGCTACACCTTC.

The chain carries TRBV6-5 and TRBJ1-5, with 8 bases matching TRBD1. The germline V gene encodes CDR1 MNHEY and CDR2 SVGAGI. V was pared by 0 bases and J by 7 bases, with 2 bases of the junction left unmatched. This CDR3 has 14 amino acids. CDR3 amino acids: CASSYSTGDQPQHF. The CDR3 region has the DNA TGTGCCAGCAGTTACTCGACAGGGGACCAGCCCCAGCATTTT.

V gene TRBV5-1 combines with J gene TRBJ1-1; no definite D call. This CDR3 has 14 amino acids. V lost 0 bases to trimming and J lost 5 bases, with 11 bases between them. Germline lookup yields CDR1 SGHRS and CDR2 YFSETQ. This CDR3 is CASSLEAGRTEAFF. CDR3 DNA: TGCGCCAGCAGCTTGGAGGCGGGAAGAACTGAAGCTTTCTTT.